Below are 27 T cell receptor beta chains sequenced from a single sample in a study of Tregs in tolerant kidney transplant recipients. The repertoire was sequenced with immunoSEQ multiplex PCR; TCRdb's copy has only in-frame clones and lacks some. The sample lists tens of thousands of clones; 85% to 90% were seen once. This specimen was CD4+ T cells from blood, taken before the transplant. All receptors come from a human donor who received a combined kidney and bone marrow transplant.

The J gene is TRBJ2-1, the V gene TRBV2; a possible D gene is TRBD1 (5 bases). Germline CDR1 and CDR2: SNHLY and FYNNEI. V was cut by 5 bases and J by 6 bases, with 14 bases left in between. This CDR3 has 14 amino acids. Here the CDR3 DNA reads TGTGCCAGCAGTTTCAGGGTGTCCCTCAATGAGCAGTTCTTC. This gives the protein CASSFRVSLNEQFF. Full variable domain (remainder filled in from reference TRBV2 and TRBJ2-1): EPEVTQTPSHQVTQMGQEVILRCVPISNHLYFYWYRQILGQKVEFLVSFYNNEISEKSEIFDDQFSVERPDGSNFTLKIRSTKLEDSAMYFCASSFRVSLNEQFFGPGTRLTVL.

The chain recombines TRBV27 with TRBJ2-7, with D possibly being TRBD1 (6 bases). The CDR3 runs 17 residues. Germline V CDR1 and CDR2: MNHEY, SMNVEV (reference sequence). With 2 bases removed from V and 0 bases from J, the gap between germline ends came to 17 bases. The CDR3 nucleotides are TGTGCCAGCAGTTTAGTTTATGGACAGATAGACTCCTACGAGCAGTACTTC. Amino acid sequence: CASSLVYGQIDSYEQYF.

The V gene is TRBV28, the J gene TRBJ1-5; D not certain. V lost 2 bases and J lost 4, with 9 bases in between. Germline lookup yields CDR1 MDHEN and CDR2 SYDVKM. This CDR3 is built from 14 residues. CDR3: CASSLGQPNQPQHF. In DNA, the CDR3 is TGTGCCAGCAGTTTAGGGCAGCCGAATCAGCCCCAGCATTTT.

The rearrangement uses TRBV9 and TRBJ2-1; TRBD2 matches 8 bases. This CDR3 spans 15 amino acids. The V and J ends lost 2 bases and 5 bases, in that order; junction bases with no gene match: 6. The V gene's germline CDR1 is SGDLS and CDR2 YYNGEE. The CDR3 reads CASSVATSGHNEQFF. In DNA form, the CDR3 reads TGTGCCAGCAGCGTGGCTACTAGCGGCCACAATGAGCAGTTCTTC. Variable domain in full (rest from reference TRBV9 and TRBJ2-1): DSGVTQTPKHLITATGQRVTLRCSPRSGDLSVYWYQQSLDQGLQFLIQYYNGEERAKGNILERFSAQQFPDLHSELNLSSLELGDSALYFCASSVATSGHNEQFFGPGTRLTVL.

The chain uses TRBV5-1 and TRBJ2-6; 7 nucleotides match TRBD1. Trimming removed 6 bases from V and 0 bases from J; junction bases left unmatched: 9. Germline values: CDR1 SGHRS, CDR2 YFSETQ. The CDR3 runs to 17 residues. CDR3 sequence (DNA): TGCGCCAGCACCTCGACAGGGTCAGCCTCTGGGGCCAACGTCCTGACTTTC. This sequence encodes CASTSTGSASGANVLTF.

The gene calls are TRBV7-3 and TRBJ2-1, with TRBD2 matching over 12 bases. Germline CDR1 SGHTA, CDR2 FQGTGA. This CDR3 spans 17 amino acids. V lost 6 bases, J lost 12 bases, and 18 bases stayed unmatched. CDR3 DNA sequence: TGTGCCAGCAGATCACGCTCCGGGACTAGCGGGCCCCTGCGGCAGTTCTTC. Its translation: CASRSRSGTSGPLRQFF.

The chain's CDR3 is CASNAANLNTEAFF. The DNA for the CDR3 is TGTGCCAGCAATGCGGCGAACTTGAACACTGAAGCTTTCTTT. V usage is TRBV28 and J usage is TRBJ1-1; no reliable D call. Per the germline V gene, CDR1 is MDHEN and CDR2 is SYDVKM. V lost 7 bases, J lost 0 bases, and 12 bases lay in between. This CDR3 contains 14 residues.

This clone was detected only once. V is TRBV18 and J is TRBJ2-1; TRBD2 agrees at 8 bases. V gave up 5 bases and J gave up 5 bases; unmatched junction bases: 14. The CDR3 extends over 17 amino acids. Per the germline V gene, CDR1 is KGHSH and CDR2 is LQKENI. Written as DNA, the CDR3 is TGTGCCAGCTCATCCAGATCGGGAGCGGGAGAAGACAATGAGCAGTTCTTC. Residues: CASSSRSGAGEDNEQFF. The full variable domain, completed using reference TRBV18 and TRBJ2-1, is NAGVMQNPRHLVRRRGQEARLRCSPMKGHSHVYWYRQLPEEGLKFMVYLQKENIIDESGMPKERFSAEFPKEGPSILRIQQVVRGDSAAYFCASSSRSGAGEDNEQFFGPGTRLTVL.

This clone was picked up one time. This chain links TRBV19 with TRBJ2-2; 7 bases are a match to TRBD1. Germline loops: CDR1 LNHDA, CDR2 SQIVND (reference sequence). Trimming took 3 bases from V and 5 from J; bases not matched to a gene: 3. CDR3 length: 14 amino acids. The CDR3 here is CASSMTGQTGELFF. CDR3 coding DNA: TGTGCCAGTAGTATGACAGGGCAGACCGGGGAGCTGTTTTTT. Supplemented by reference TRBV19 and TRBJ2-2, the full variable domain reads DGGITQSPKYLFRKEGQNVTLSCEQNLNHDAMYWYRQDPGQGLRLIYYSQIVNDFQKGDIAEGYSVSREKKESFPLTVTSAQKNPTAFYLCASSMTGQTGELFFGEGSRLTVL.

This chain joins TRBV5-6 and TRBJ2-4, with TRBD1 matching 7 bases. With 8 bases clipped from V and 1 base from J, the junction kept 0 bases outside the gene matches. Per the germline V gene, CDR1 is SGHDT and CDR2 is YYEEEE. The CDR3 runs to 12 residues. CDR3 protein: CARDRAKNIQYF. In DNA, the CDR3 is TGTGCCAGGGACAGGGCCAAAAACATTCAGTACTTC.

The chain recombines TRBV7-6 with TRBJ2-7, with 7 bases lining up with TRBD1. The ends lost 3 bases at V and 4 bases at J; junction bases unmatched: 9. Germline CDR1 is SGHVS and CDR2 is FNYEAQ. This CDR3 has 15 amino acids. In DNA form, the CDR3 reads TGTGCCAGCAGCTTGGACCCGGGACAGCTTTACGAGCAGTACTTC. Amino acids: CASSLDPGQLYEQYF.

This clone occurred a few times. The V and J genes are TRBV19 and TRBJ2-7; 10 nucleotides match TRBD2. V shed 5 bases, J shed 2 bases, and the junction held 6 bases outside the gene matches. CDR1 and CDR2 from the germline V gene are LNHDA and SQIVND (reference sequence). There are 15 residues in the CDR3. This chain's CDR3 is CASSSSGGAPYEQYF. The CDR3 DNA sequence: TGTGCCAGTAGTTCTAGCGGGGGCGCACCCTACGAGCAGTACTTC.

This chain joins TRBV4-2 and TRBJ2-5; D is perhaps TRBD1 (6 bases). V was clipped by 0 bases and J by 3 bases, with 11 bases between them. This CDR3 contains 15 residues. Germline CDR1 and CDR2: LGHNA and YNFKEQ. The CDR3 sequence: CASSQDHRAEETQYF. DNA for the CDR3: TGTGCCAGCAGCCAAGATCACAGGGCGGAAGAGACCCAGTACTTC.

This chain uses TRBV28 with TRBJ2-2; 10 bases line up with TRBD1. Per the germline V gene, CDR1 is MDHEN and CDR2 is SYDVKM. The CDR3 covers 17 residues. With 3 bases clipped from V and 8 bases from J, the junction kept 12 bases outside the gene matches. The CDR3 region has the DNA TGTGCCAGCAGTTTTACCGGGACAGGGGCACCTACTGGGGAGCTGTTTTTT. Translated, it gives CASSFTGTGAPTGELFF.

The chain uses TRBV7-9 and TRBJ2-7, with D unclear. V was pared by 0 bases and J by 1 base, with 7 bases between. CDR3 length: 14 residues. The germline CDR1 and CDR2 sequences are SEHNR and FQNEAQ (reference sequence). CDR3 sequence (DNA): TGTGCCAGCAGCTTAGCAGCCGTATCCTACGAGCAGTACTTC. This gives the protein CASSLAAVSYEQYF.

The chain uses TRBV20-1 and TRBJ2-5, with D hard to call. Trimming took 5 bases from V and 9 from J, leaving 10 bases between them. The CDR3 spans 10 residues. Germline loops: CDR1 DFQATT, CDR2 SNEGSKA (reference sequence). In DNA, the CDR3 is TGCAGTGCTCGCGAGTTGGCCCAGTACTTC. This codes for CSARELAQYF.

This clone was recorded only once. The J gene is TRBJ2-6, the V gene TRBV4-1; D is possibly TRBD1 (6 bases). This CDR3 has 17 amino acids. With 0 bases removed from V and 0 bases from J, the gap between germline ends came to 9 bases. Germline V gives CDR1 MGHRA, CDR2 YSYEKL. The CDR3 loop is CASSQDRGYSGANVLTF. CDR3 sequence (DNA): TGCGCCAGCAGCCAAGACAGGGGTTACTCTGGGGCCAACGTCCTGACTTTC.

This chain connects TRBV30 to TRBJ1-4; tentatively, D is TRBD1 (6 bases). The CDR3 contains 14 residues. Germline V gene lookup returns CDR1 GTSNPN and CDR2 SVGIG (reference sequence). Deletions cut 3 bases from V and 7 bases from J, with 15 bases between. The CDR3 reads CAWSPGVRGEKLFF. For the CDR3, the DNA is TGTGCCTGGAGCCCAGGGGTCAGGGGTGAAAAACTGTTTTTT. The whole variable domain, remainder taken from reference TRBV30 and TRBJ1-4, is SQTIHQWPATLVQPVGSPLSLECTVEGTSNPNLYWYRQAAGRGLQLLFYSVGIGQISSEVPQNLSASRPQDRQFILSSKKLLLSDSGFYLCAWSPGVRGEKLFFGSGTQLSVL.

This chain's CDR3 is CAWRYKSSYNEQFF. DNA for the CDR3: TGTGCCTGGAGATACAAAAGCTCCTACAATGAGCAGTTCTTC. The chain links TRBV30 to TRBJ2-1; D not certain. The germline V gene has CDR1 GTSNPN and CDR2 SVGIG (reference sequence). V dropped 3 bases and J dropped 0 bases, with 9 bases sitting between them. This CDR3 has 14 residues.

The rearrangement joins TRBV30 to TRBJ1-5; 7 bases match TRBD1. This CDR3 spans 15 amino acids. Germline V gives CDR1 GTSNPN, CDR2 SVGIG (reference sequence). Losses at the gene ends were 0 bases for V and 7 bases for J; bases not matched to a gene: 9. CDR3 DNA sequence: TGTGCCTGGAGTGTCGTGACAGGGTCCGGACAGCCCCAGCATTTT. Encoded protein: CAWSVVTGSGQPQHF.

The CDR3 reads CASTRGGLGSGEQFF. CDR3 nucleotide sequence: TGTGCCAGCACCCGGGGGGGGCTAGGCTCGGGTGAGCAGTTCTTC. The rearrangement links TRBV27 to TRBJ2-1, with TRBD2 identical over 8 bases. After removal of 7 bases from V and 9 bases from J, the junction contained 14 bases not matched to a gene. Germline assignment: CDR1 MNHEY and CDR2 SMNVEV (reference sequence). This CDR3 comprises 15 residues.

This clone was seen only once. The chain is built from TRBV5-1 and TRBJ2-7; TRBD1 matches at 7 bases. V lost 4 bases to trimming and J lost 9 bases; unmatched junction nucleotides: 16. The germline V gene has CDR1 SGHRS and CDR2 YFSETQ. The CDR3 has 15 residues. CDR3 nucleotides: TGCGCCAGCAGCCAGACCGGGACAGTCGCCGGAGGGCAGTACTTC. Translated, it gives CASSQTGTVAGGQYF.

The chain joins TRBV7-9 to TRBJ2-1; 12 bases fit TRBD2. The CDR3 is 15 amino acids. Trimming cost V 1 base and J 5 bases; bases outside gene matches: 0. Germline CDR1 SEHNR, CDR2 FQNEAQ (reference sequence). This CDR3 reads CASSLGLAGDNEQFF. In DNA form, the CDR3 reads TGTGCCAGCAGCTTAGGACTAGCGGGAGACAATGAGCAGTTCTTC.

This chain uses TRBV10-3 with TRBJ1-2; 7 bases are shared with TRBD1. CDR1 and CDR2 from the germline V gene are ENHRY and SYGVKD. Losses at the gene ends were 7 bases for V and 4 bases for J; bases not matched to a gene: 3. The CDR3 sequence is 12 residues long. In DNA form, the CDR3 reads TGTGCCATCAAGGGGGCCAGCTATGGCTACACCTTC. Translation gives CAIKGASYGYTF.

This chain uses TRBV5-6 with TRBJ2-6; a possible D gene is TRBD1 (5 bases). V lost 0 bases to trimming and J lost 4 bases, with 11 bases between them. The CDR3 sequence is 16 residues long. Germline V gene sequence: CDR1 SGHDT, CDR2 YYEEEE. The CDR3 loop reads CASSLGQGFGANVLTF. In DNA, the CDR3 is TGTGCCAGCAGCTTGGGGCAGGGATTCGGGGCCAACGTCCTGACTTTC.

The rearrangement uses TRBV5-8 and TRBJ2-2; tentative D call: TRBD1 (6 bases). Trimming left V 1 base short and J 6 bases short, with 22 bases between. The CDR3 length is 18 residues. Germline V gene lookup returns CDR1 SGHTS and CDR2 YDEGEE. This CDR3 is CASSLRLDSRGLAGELFF. CDR3 sequence (DNA): TGTGCCAGCAGCTTGAGACTGGACAGTCGGGGATTAGCCGGGGAGCTGTTTTTT.

The chain links TRBV5-4 to TRBJ2-3; 7 bases match TRBD2. CDR3 length: 15 residues. Germline loops: CDR1 SGHNT, CDR2 YYREEE (reference sequence). V shed 4 bases, J shed 7 bases, and the junction held 12 bases outside the gene matches. DNA for the CDR3: TGTGCCAGCAGCCGAGAGACTAGCAGTAGGAATACGCAGTATTTT. It codes for CASSRETSSRNTQYF.